This TCR beta chain was identified in a study of identical twins (dated by TCRdb to the mid-2010s). Broadly, across the study: The study deep-sequenced TCR alpha and beta repertoires from monozygotic twins, unrelated adults of various ages and cord blood to test whether fetal clonotypes persist. To rule out contamination, the twin experiments were replicated at different times with different library preparation protocols. Overall study outcomes, separate from this receptor: Zero-insertion analyses could be partly confounded by invariant T cells such as MAIT and iNKT, though diverse VJ usage argued against such confounding for most clonotypes. Conclusions relied on cross-sectional statistical analysis, since the same donors could not be followed over many years. Compared with coincidental sharing between unrelated individuals, out-of-frame TCR alpha sequences shared between twins showed an excess of sequences with low generation probability. Recombination models systematically underestimated out-of-frame TCR alpha sharing in monozygotic twins but agreed with sharing between unrelated individuals. Abundant cord blood beta clonotypes carried fewer insertions; young adult naive repertoires showed a weaker similar trend, while memory repertoires showed none. A weaker excess of twin sharing was found in beta out-of-frame sequences because the signal-to-noise ratio was lowered by fewer shared sequences.

Only healthy Caucasian donors were included. Three pairs of female monozygotic twins, all aged about 18 to 29 years, made up the twin cohort. Positive isolation kits from Invitrogen were used to isolate the CD4+ and CD8+ T cell populations. As encoded in the germline V gene, CDR1 is LGHNT while CDR2 is FRNRAP. The CDR3 goes from the cysteine to the phenylalanine over 17 residues. Left in the record is the CDR3 DNA by itself, 51 bases read in frame from the first base. The trim is 4 bases for V and 4 bases for J, with a gap of 20 bases between the germline ends. This clonotype has more than one count but fewer than ten. It has no known antigen specificity. It has no much larger one-base neighbor in the sample; base qualities were not kept. The library was built by means of 5' RACE. These reads were obtained on an Illumina HiSeq 2000. A universal primer binding site was added through template switching, and the final cDNA carried a unique molecular identifier so that TCR cDNA molecules could be counted accurately. Specific primers in the conserved constant-segment region were used to synthesize first-strand cDNA for TCR alpha and beta chains. Each cDNA library was double barcoded, with a SMART-Mk sample barcode plus Illumina barcodes, to control for contamination. TruSeq adapter sequences along with Illumina sample barcodes were introduced in two successive PCR steps. Sequencing of the TCR alpha and beta cDNA libraries was done on the Illumina HiSeq platform using custom primers. Per the source publication's procedure: MiGEC processed the raw reads to extract unique molecular identifiers, while MiXCR was used to determine the CDR3 positions. For each individual, recombination models were inferred using an EM algorithm with the repgenHMM and IGoR tools. The tcR package in R was used for shared clonotype analysis, with sharing normalized by the product of cloneset sizes. To study raw recombination free of thymic and clonal selection effects, out-of-frame nonproductive sequences were analyzed. The raw public data were reprocessed by TCRdb itself: fastp quality trimming at Q25, MiXCR clonotype calling, in-frame beta chains only. Every distinct CDR3 protein forms one entry, paired with its most common genes and DNA. Clone size and V and J calls follow TCRdb, not the original study. This sample gives approximately 350,000 distinct CDR3 sequences in total; approximately 13% of them show up just once. Of the sample, 6% to 9% is held by the ten largest clones.

The same specimen was also included in a second study, on yellow fever vaccine responses in identical twins. The second publication reports: The T cell response to vaccination in identical twins was reported by the authors to appear partly convergent and partly personalized. In identical twins, the study followed T cell clones that responded to the vaccine with precision.

This TCR came from a woman younger than 35 in good health. The rearranged segments are TRBV12-5 and TRBJ2-1; the D gene is perhaps TRBD2, from 6 matching bases. The sequenced sample consisted of CD8+ T cells sorted from blood. DNA sequence: TGTGCTAGTGGTTCCGACACTAGCCCCATTGGATACAATGAGCAGTTCTTC. Translation gives CASGSDTSPIGYNEQFF.